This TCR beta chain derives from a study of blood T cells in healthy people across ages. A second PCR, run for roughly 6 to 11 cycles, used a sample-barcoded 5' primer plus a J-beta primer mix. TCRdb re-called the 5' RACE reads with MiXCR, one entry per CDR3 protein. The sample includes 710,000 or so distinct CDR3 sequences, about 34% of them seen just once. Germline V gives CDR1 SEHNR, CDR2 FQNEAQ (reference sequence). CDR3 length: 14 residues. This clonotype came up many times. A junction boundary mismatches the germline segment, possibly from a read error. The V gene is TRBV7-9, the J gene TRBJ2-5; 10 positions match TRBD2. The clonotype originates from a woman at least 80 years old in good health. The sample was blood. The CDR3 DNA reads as TGTGCCAGCAGCGTAGCGGGGGGCCAAGAGACCCAGTACTTC. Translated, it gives CASSVAGGQETQYF.